This paragraph reports one T cell receptor beta chain. The sample originates from a study of blood T cell repertoires in COVID-19. As for the study in general: The cDNA or gDNA used as material had been derived from T cells, B-cell-depleted T cells, or PBMCs.

J was trimmed by 3 bases and V by 0 bases; bases with no gene match: 9. This CDR3 is 17 amino acids long. Germline V gene lookup returns CDR1 SGHRS and CDR2 YFSETQ. Authors' methods: Amplification with reference gene primers provided the estimates of nucleated cell counts. The protocol was immunoSEQ multiplex PCR, while the TCRdb copy is restricted to in-frame clones and leaves out a portion. That table furnishes V, J and clone size, whereas the DNA furnished D and trimming. The sample gives over 150,000 clones, about nine tenths of which show up once; around 5% is in the top ten. The chain carries TRBV5-1 and TRBJ2-1, with 7 bases aligning to TRBD2. What was sequenced was peripheral blood. The source of this sequence is a man between 18 and 35 years old with COVID-19, enrolled during active disease. The CDR3 reads CASSLVLGGSRYNEQFF. The CDR3 DNA sequence: TGCGCCAGCAGCTTGGTCCTGGGCGGGAGTCGCTACAATGAGCAGTTCTTC.